The 6 T cell receptor beta chains below were found in one sample sequenced in a study of T cells in lung cancer brain metastases. The protocol was immunoSEQ multiplex PCR, while the TCRdb copy is restricted to in-frame clones and leaves out a portion. This table has several thousand clones, about 88% appearing once. Material: tumor tissue from the primary lung tumor. The receptors derive from a woman between 50 and 59 years old with non-small cell lung cancer.

The rearrangement uses TRBV5-1 and TRBJ1-2; the match to TRBD1 covers 9 bases. J was trimmed by 10 bases and V by 2 bases; bases with no gene match: 9. This CDR3 contains 14 residues. Germline V lookup: CDR1 SGHRS, CDR2 YFSETQ. CDR3: CASSLRPGQGHYTF. The CDR3 DNA is TGCGCCAGCAGCTTACGACCGGGACAGGGTCACTACACCTTC.

This clone was found a few times. The chain couples TRBV5-1 to TRBJ2-7, with 8 bases identical to TRBD2. V shed 4 bases, J shed 7 bases, and the junction held 7 bases outside the gene matches. Germline V CDR1 and CDR2: SGHRS, YFSETQ. The CDR3 sequence is 13 residues long. This CDR3 is CASSREGRWEQYF. DNA for the CDR3: TGCGCCAGCAGCCGGGAGGGCCGGTGGGAGCAGTACTTC.

The CDR3 DNA reads TGTGCCAGCACCGTATTAAACAGGGGCTACGAGCAGTACTTC. Its protein is CASTVLNRGYEQYF. V is TRBV13 and J is TRBJ2-5, with 7 bases matching TRBD1. TRBJ2-7 matches the DNA end more closely, so the J call is doubtful. Germline assignment: CDR1 PRHDT and CDR2 FYEKMQ (reference sequence). The CDR3 has 14 residues.

The chain has TRBV27 and TRBJ1-1; no clear D gene. CDR1 is MNHEY, CDR2 SMNVEV, per germline (reference sequence). CDR3 length: 14 residues. The V end was cut by 2 bases, the J end by 0 bases, with 7 bases between. The CDR3 sequence is CASSLDYLNTEAFF. CDR3 nucleotide sequence: TGTGCCAGCAGTTTAGACTACTTGAACACTGAAGCTTTCTTT.

The chain uses TRBV6-1 and TRBJ1-1; TRBD1 matches at 7 bases. This CDR3 region has 14 residues. V lost 7 bases, J lost 2 bases, and 7 bases stayed unmatched. Per germline, CDR1 MNHNS and CDR2 SASEGT. CDR3 DNA sequence: TGTGCCAGCAATCCACAGGGGACTAACACTGAAGCTTTCTTT. Residues: CASNPQGTNTEAFF.

This chain links TRBV5-1 with TRBJ2-3; 14 bases align to TRBD2. The V and J ends lost 5 bases and 2 bases, in that order; junction bases with no gene match: 13. CDR1 and CDR2 (germline): SGHRS, YFSETQ. The CDR3 totals 19 residues. The CDR3 loop reads CASRTGLAGGRTPTDTQYF. The CDR3 coding sequence is TGCGCCAGCAGAACAGGACTAGCGGGAGGCCGAACCCCCACAGATACGCAGTATTTT.